This TCR beta chain is from a study of T cell responses to AZD1222 COVID-19 vaccine. Sequencing was performed with immunoSEQ multiplex PCR; in TCRdb, only in-frame clones are kept and a portion is missing. The sample holds some 140,000 clones, 90% to 95% seen once. Here the sequenced sample was peripheral blood, taken 28 days after the second AZD1222 dose. The sequence derives from an adult who received the AZD1222 COVID-19 vaccine.

CDR3 coding DNA: TGTGCCAGCAGCCCCCGGACAGTTCGCTCTGGAAACACCATATATTTT. It specifies CASSPRTVRSGNTIYF. This chain connects TRBV7-8 to TRBJ1-3, with D possibly matching TRBD1 (6 bases). With 5 bases removed from V and 0 bases from J, the gap between germline ends came to 14 bases. Germline V gene sequence: CDR1 SGHVS, CDR2 FQNEAQ. CDR3 length: 16 amino acids.